The present T cell receptor beta chain was sequenced within a study of OX40 agonist ivuxolimab in advanced cancers. This clone was seen a few times. Trimming pared 0 bases from V and 1 base from J, leaving 9 bases between. The germline V gene has CDR1 LGHNA and CDR2 YSLEER. The CDR3 is 15 residues long. Produced via immunoSEQ multiplex PCR; TCRdb's table is partial and in-frame only. In the table there are 55,000 to 75,000 clones, 80% to 85% of which are singletons. The clonotype originates from an adult with an advanced solid tumor such as melanoma, head and neck, liver or kidney cancer. The V call is TRBV4-3, the J call TRBJ1-1; D uncertain. The sequenced sample was CD4+ or CD8+ T cells sorted from blood, obtained in a trial of the OX40 agonist ivuxolimab. The CDR3: CASSQDSLGNTEAFF. The CDR3 DNA reads TGCGCCAGCAGCCAAGATTCCCTAGGGAACACTGAAGCTTTCTTT.